Below are 10 T cell receptor beta chains sequenced from a single sample in a study of blood T cell repertoires in COVID-19. The repertoire was sequenced with immunoSEQ multiplex PCR; TCRdb's copy has only in-frame clones and lacks some. The table records 250,000 to 350,000 clones, approximately 81% of them present only once. Specimen: PBMCs or T cells enriched from blood (not recorded which). All receptors come from a woman aged 50 to 65 who had recovered from COVID-19.

The CDR3 DNA follows: TGCGCCAGCAGCCAAGCTTGGCTAGCGGGAGAGACCCAGTACTTC. Amino acids: CASSQAWLAGETQYF. The chain links TRBV4-3 to TRBJ2-5, with 8 bases lining up with TRBD2. Per the germline V gene, CDR1 is LGHNA and CDR2 is YSLEER. The CDR3 totals 15 residues. Trimming took 1 base from V and 4 from J; bases not matched to a gene: 5.

The V gene is TRBV19, the J gene TRBJ2-7; D unclear. The V and J ends lost 3 bases and 5 bases respectively, with 14 bases between them. Germline-derived CDR1 and CDR2 are LNHDA and SQIVND (reference sequence). The CDR3 has 14 residues. CDR3 coding DNA: TGTGCCAGTAGTATTAGTAGCCTGCAAAACGAGCAGTACTTC. Translated: CASSISSLQNEQYF.

This clone was picked up one time. This chain connects TRBV3-1 (or the pseudogene TRBV3-2) to TRBJ2-2; the match to TRBD1 covers 7 bases. This CDR3 has 17 residues. The germline V gene has CDR1 LGHDT and CDR2 YNNKEL (reference sequence). V lost 2 bases to trimming and J lost 6 bases; unmatched junction nucleotides: 12. Here the CDR3 reads CASSQTSGPQGPGELFF. The CDR3 DNA reads as TGTGCCAGCAGCCAAACCTCCGGCCCACAGGGGCCCGGGGAGCTGTTTTTT.

V is TRBV7-9 and J is TRBJ2-7, with D unresolved. In germline, CDR1 is SEHNR, CDR2 FQNEAQ (reference sequence). CDR3 length: 14 amino acids. V lost 5 bases and J lost 3, with 14 bases in between. The CDR3 DNA is TGTGCCAGCAGCCCCTCCTCGCGGAACTACGAGCAGTACTTC. Translation gives CASSPSSRNYEQYF.

The V and J genes are TRBV12-5 and TRBJ2-7; 14 positions agree with TRBD2. Per the germline V gene, CDR1 is LGHNT and CDR2 is FRNRAP. The J segment lost 6 bases and the V segment lost 5 bases, leaving 3 bases of the junction unmatched. The CDR3 is made up of 14 amino acids. The CDR3 DNA sequence: TGTGCTAGTGGTCTCGGGACTAGCGGGGGCGAGCAGTACTTC. Translating it yields CASGLGTSGGEQYF.

The rearrangement uses TRBV9 and TRBJ2-1; 11 positions match TRBD2. The CDR3 contains 15 residues. J gave up 7 bases and V 4 bases, and 7 bases lay outside the gene matches. CDR1 and CDR2 (germline): SGDLS, YYNGEE. CDR3 in amino acids: CASSKTSGNTNEQFF. CDR3 nucleotides: TGTGCCAGCAGCAAGACTAGCGGGAATACGAATGAGCAGTTCTTC.

In this sample, this clone turned up once. This rearrangement joins TRBV27 to TRBJ2-5; 10 bases match TRBD2. Germline V gives CDR1 MNHEY, CDR2 SMNVEV (reference sequence). V shed 2 bases, J shed 5 bases, and the junction held 5 bases outside the gene matches. The CDR3 is 15 residues long. This CDR3 reads CASSLQRGGRETQYF. CDR3 nucleotides: TGTGCCAGCAGTTTACAGCGGGGGGGCCGGGAGACCCAGTACTTC.

The chain combines TRBV7-9 with TRBJ1-4; 12 nucleotides align to TRBD1. The CDR3 is 16 amino acids. Per germline, CDR1 SEHNR and CDR2 FQNEAQ (reference sequence). J was trimmed by 7 bases and V by 4 bases; bases with no gene match: 7. The CDR3 DNA sequence: TGTGCCAGCAGCTCCGGGACAGGGGGCGCGAGTGAAAAACTGTTTTTT. Translation: CASSSGTGGASEKLFF. Filled out from reference TRBV7-9 and TRBJ1-4, the complete variable domain reads DTGVSQNPRHKITKRGQNVTFRCDPISEHNRLYWYRQTLGQGPEFLTYFQNEAQLEKSRLLSDRFSAERPKGSFSTLEIQRTEQGDSAMYLCASSSGTGGASEKLFFGSGTQLSVL.

The V gene is TRBV27, the J gene TRBJ1-1; TRBD1 aligns across 9 bases. Per germline, CDR1 MNHEY and CDR2 SMNVEV (reference sequence). With V trimmed by 2 bases and J by 7 bases, 11 bases remained unmatched. This CDR3 spans 16 amino acids. The CDR3 sequence is CASSLKGQGLRLEAFF. CDR3 bases: TGTGCCAGCAGTTTAAAGGGACAGGGATTAAGACTTGAAGCTTTCTTT.

This chain joins TRBV18 and TRBJ1-5, with D uncertain. V was pared by 6 bases and J by 8 bases, with 11 bases between. The CDR3 has 12 residues. CDR1 is KGHSH, CDR2 LQKENI, per germline. CDR3 protein: CASSTYEEPQHF. CDR3 nucleotides: TGTGCCAGCTCCACTTATGAGGAGCCCCAGCATTTT.